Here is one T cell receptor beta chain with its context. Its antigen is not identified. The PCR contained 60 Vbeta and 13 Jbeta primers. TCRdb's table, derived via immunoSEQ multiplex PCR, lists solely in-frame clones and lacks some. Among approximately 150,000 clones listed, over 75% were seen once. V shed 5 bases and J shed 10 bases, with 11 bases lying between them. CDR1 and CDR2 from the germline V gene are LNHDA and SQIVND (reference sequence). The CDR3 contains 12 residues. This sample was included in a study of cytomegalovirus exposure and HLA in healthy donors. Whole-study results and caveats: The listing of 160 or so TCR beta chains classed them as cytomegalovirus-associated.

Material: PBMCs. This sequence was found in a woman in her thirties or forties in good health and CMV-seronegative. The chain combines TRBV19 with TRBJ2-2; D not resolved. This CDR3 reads CASSPSYLELFF. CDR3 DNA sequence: TGTGCCAGTAGTCCTTCCTACCTGGAGCTGTTTTTT.